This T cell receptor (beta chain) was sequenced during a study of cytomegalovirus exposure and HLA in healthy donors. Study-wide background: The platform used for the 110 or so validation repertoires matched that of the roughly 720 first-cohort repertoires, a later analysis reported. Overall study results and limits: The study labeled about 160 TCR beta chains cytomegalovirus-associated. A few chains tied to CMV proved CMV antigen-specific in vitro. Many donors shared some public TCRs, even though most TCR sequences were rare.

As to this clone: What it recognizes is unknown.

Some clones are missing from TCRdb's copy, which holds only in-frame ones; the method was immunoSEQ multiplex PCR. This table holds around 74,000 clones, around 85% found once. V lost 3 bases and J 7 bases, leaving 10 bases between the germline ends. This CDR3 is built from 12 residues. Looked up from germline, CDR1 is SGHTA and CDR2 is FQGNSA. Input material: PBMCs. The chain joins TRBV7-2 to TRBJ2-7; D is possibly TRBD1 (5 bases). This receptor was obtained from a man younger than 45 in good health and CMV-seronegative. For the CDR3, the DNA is TGTGCCAGCAGCTTCTTAGGGGCTGAGCAGTACTTC. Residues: CASSFLGAEQYF.